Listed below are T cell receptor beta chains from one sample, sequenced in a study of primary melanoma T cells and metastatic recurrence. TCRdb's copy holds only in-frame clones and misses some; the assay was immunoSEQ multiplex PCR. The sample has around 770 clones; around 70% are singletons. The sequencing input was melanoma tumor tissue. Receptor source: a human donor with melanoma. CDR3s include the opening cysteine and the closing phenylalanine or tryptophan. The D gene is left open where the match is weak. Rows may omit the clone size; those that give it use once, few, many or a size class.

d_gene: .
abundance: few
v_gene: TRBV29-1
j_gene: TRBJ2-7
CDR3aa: CSVSSGASYEQYF
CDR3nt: TGCAGCGTTTCCTCCGGGGCCTCCTACGAGCAGTACTTC

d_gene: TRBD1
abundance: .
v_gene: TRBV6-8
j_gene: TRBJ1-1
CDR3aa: CATFGQGVNTEAFF
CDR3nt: TGTGCCACCTTCGGACAGGGGGTAAACACTGAAGCTTTCTTT

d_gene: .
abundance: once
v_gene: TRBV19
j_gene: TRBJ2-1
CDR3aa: CASSWRSSYNEQFF
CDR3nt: TGTGCCAGTAGTTGGCGTAGCTCCTACAATGAGCAGTTCTTC

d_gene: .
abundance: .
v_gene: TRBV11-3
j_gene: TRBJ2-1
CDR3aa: CASSLIGPRSNEQFF
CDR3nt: TGTGCCAGCAGCTTAATAGGGCCCCGTTCTAATGAGCAGTTCTTC

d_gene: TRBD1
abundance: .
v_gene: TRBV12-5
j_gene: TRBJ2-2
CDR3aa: CASGLGQGDTGELFF
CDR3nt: TGTGCTAGTGGTTTAGGCCAGGGGGACACCGGGGAGCTGTTTTTT

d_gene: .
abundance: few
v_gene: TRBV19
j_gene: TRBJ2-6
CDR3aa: CASSYRGTKSQSRANVLTF
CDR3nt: TGTGCCAGTAGTTACCGGGGGACCAAATCACAAAGTCGGGCCAACGTCCTGACTTTC

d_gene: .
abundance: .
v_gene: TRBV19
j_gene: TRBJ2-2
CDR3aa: CATAPRSSNTGELFF
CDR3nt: TGTGCCACAGCCCCTCGATCGTCGAACACCGGGGAGCTGTTTTTT

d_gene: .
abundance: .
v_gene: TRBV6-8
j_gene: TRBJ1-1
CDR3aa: CASSRGHSNTEAFF
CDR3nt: TGTGCCAGCAGTAGAGGACATTCGAACACTGAAGCTTTCTTT

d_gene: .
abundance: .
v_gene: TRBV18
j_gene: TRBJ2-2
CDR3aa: CASSPMTGELFF
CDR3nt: TGTGCCAGCTCACCAATGACCGGGGAGCTGTTTTTT

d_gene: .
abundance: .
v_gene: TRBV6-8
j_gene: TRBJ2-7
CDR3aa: CASSPQAGPYEQYF
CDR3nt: TGTGCCAGCAGTCCCCAGGCCGGGCCCTACGAGCAGTACTTC

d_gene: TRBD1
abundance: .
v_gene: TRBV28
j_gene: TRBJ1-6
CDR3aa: CASSLPDRPGSSPLHF
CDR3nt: TGTGCCAGCAGTTTACCGGACAGGCCTGGTAGTTCACCCCTCCACTTT

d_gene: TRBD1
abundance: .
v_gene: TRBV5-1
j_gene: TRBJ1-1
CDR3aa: CASTQGGGYTEAFF
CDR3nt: TGCGCCAGCACCCAGGGGGGTGGGTATACTGAAGCTTTCTTT

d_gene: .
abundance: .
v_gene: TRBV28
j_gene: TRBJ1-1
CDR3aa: CASSLGGRAAFF
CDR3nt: TGTGCCAGCAGTTTAGGGGGGCGGGCCGCTTTCTTT

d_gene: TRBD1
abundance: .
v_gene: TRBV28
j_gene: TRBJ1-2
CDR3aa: CASSLSDRVSKGYTF
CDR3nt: TGTGCCAGCAGTTTATCGGACAGGGTTTCGAAGGGCTACACCTTC

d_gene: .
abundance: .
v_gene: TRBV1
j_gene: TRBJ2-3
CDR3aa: CASSHRAGGSDTQYF
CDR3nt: TGCGCCAGCAGCCACCGAGCGGGGGGATCAGATACGCAGTATTTT

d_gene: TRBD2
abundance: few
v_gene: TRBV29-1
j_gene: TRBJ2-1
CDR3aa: CSAPGLASHEQFF
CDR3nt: TGCAGCGCTCCGGGACTAGCTAGCCATGAGCAGTTCTTC

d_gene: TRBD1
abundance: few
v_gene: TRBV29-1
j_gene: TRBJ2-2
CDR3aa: CSVQGQGNTGELFF
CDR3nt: TGCAGCGTCCAAGGACAGGGGAACACCGGGGAGCTGTTTTTT

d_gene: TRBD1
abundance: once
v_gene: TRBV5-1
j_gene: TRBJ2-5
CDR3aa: CASSFTSTGPQETQYF
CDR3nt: TGCGCCAGCAGCTTCACATCGACAGGGCCACAAGAGACCCAGTACTTC

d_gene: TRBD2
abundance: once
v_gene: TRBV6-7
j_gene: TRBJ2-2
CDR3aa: CAASPLAGGTGELFF
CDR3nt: TGTGCCGCCTCCCCCTTAGCGGGAGGTACCGGGGAGCTGTTTTTT

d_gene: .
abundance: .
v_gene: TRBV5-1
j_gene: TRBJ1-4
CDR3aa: CASSLGRQESEKLFF
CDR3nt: TGCGCCAGCAGCTTAGGTCGACAGGAGAGTGAAAAACTGTTTTTT

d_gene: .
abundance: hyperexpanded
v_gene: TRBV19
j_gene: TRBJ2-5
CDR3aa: CASSIAWGQETQYF
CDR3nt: TGTGCCAGTAGTATAGCGTGGGGGCAAGAGACCCAGTACTTC

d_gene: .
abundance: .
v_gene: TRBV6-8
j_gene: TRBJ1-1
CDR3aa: CAITASGLMNTEAFF
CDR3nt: TGTGCCATCACGGCGTCAGGACTAATGAACACTGAAGCTTTCTTT

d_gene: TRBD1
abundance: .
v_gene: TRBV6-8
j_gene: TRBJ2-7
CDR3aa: CAGLRQGAYEQYF
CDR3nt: TGTGCCGGATTAAGACAGGGGGCCTACGAGCAGTACTTC

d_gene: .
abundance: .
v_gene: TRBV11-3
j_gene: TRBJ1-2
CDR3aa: CASSLGGGSVYGYTF
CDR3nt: TGTGCCAGCAGCTTAGGTGGAGGGAGCGTCTATGGCTACACCTTC

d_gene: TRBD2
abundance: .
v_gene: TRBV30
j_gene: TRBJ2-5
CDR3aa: CAWSPLAGDQETQYF
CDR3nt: TGTGCCTGGAGTCCCCTAGCGGGGGACCAAGAGACCCAGTACTTC

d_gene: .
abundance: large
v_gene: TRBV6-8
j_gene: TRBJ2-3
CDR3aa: CASGLAGPTDTQYF
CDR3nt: TGTGCCAGCGGTTTGGCGGGGCCCACAGATACGCAGTATTTT

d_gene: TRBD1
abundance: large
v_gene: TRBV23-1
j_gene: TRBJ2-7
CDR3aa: CASSHTGTGDHEQYF
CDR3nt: TGCGCCAGCAGTCACACCGGGACAGGGGATCACGAGCAGTACTTC

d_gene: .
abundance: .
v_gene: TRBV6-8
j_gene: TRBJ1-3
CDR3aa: CASSYPALGNTIYF
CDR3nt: TGTGCCAGCAGTTACCCAGCCTTAGGAAACACCATATATTTT

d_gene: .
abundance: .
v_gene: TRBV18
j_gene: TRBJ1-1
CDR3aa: CASSLGGGKNTEAFF
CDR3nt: TGTGCCAGCTCACTGGGGGGTGGAAAGAACACTGAAGCTTTCTTT

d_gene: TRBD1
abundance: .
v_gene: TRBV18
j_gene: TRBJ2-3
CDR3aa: CASSPRDSLVKVDTQYF
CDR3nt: TGTGCCAGCTCACCACGGGACAGCCTGGTCAAAGTGGATACGCAGTATTTT

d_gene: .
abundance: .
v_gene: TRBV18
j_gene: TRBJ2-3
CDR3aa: CASSPQLGSRTDTQYF
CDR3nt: TGTGCCAGCTCACCACAGCTTGGATCACGCACAGATACGCAGTATTTT

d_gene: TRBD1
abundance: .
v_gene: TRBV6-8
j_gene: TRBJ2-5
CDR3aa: CASSARDRGSETQYF
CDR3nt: TGTGCCAGCAGTGCCCGGGACAGGGGGTCGGAGACCCAGTACTTC

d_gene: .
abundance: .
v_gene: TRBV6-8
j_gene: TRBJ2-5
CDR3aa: CASSYFTGARAETQYF
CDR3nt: TGTGCCAGCAGTTACTTTACGGGGGCGCGGGCAGAGACCCAGTACTTC

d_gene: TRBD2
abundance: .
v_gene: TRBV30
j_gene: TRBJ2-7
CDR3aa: CAWSLRTSGSYEQYF
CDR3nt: TGTGCCTGGAGTTTAAGGACTAGCGGGAGCTACGAGCAGTACTTC

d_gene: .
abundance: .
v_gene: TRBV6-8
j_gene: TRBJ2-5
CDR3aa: CASSYPGARETQYF
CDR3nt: TGTGCCAGCAGTTATCCAGGGGCTAGAGAGACCCAGTACTTC

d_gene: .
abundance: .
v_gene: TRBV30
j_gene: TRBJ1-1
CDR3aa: CAWSEIYTEAFF
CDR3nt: TGTGCCTGGAGTGAGATCTACACTGAAGCTTTCTTT

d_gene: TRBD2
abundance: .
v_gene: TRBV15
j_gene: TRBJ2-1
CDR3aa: CATSRGLAGGGSYNEQFF
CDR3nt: TGTGCCACCAGCAGGGGACTAGCGGGAGGAGGGTCCTACAATGAGCAGTTCTTC

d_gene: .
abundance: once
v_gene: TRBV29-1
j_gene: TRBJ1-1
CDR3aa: CSVDRGRMNTEAFF
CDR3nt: TGCAGCGTTGATAGAGGTCGGATGAACACTGAAGCTTTCTTT

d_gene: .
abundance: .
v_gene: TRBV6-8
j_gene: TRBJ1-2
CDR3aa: CASSYSSDYFWGYGYTF
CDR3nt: TGTGCCAGCAGTTACTCTTCTGACTACTTTTGGGGCTATGGCTACACCTTC

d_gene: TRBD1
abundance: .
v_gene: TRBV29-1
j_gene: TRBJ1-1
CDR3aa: CSARGGQVGDTEAFF
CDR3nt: TGCAGCGCCCGAGGAGGACAGGTAGGGGACACTGAAGCTTTCTTT

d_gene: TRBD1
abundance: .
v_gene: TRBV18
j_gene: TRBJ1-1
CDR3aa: CASSRVGDRTEAFF
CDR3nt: TGTGCCAGCTCTAGAGTGGGGGACAGGACTGAAGCTTTCTTT

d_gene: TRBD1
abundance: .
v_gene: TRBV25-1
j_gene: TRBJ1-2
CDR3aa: CASSAPGTGILDGYTF
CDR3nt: TGTGCCAGCAGTGCTCCGGGGACAGGGATCTTGGATGGCTACACCTTC

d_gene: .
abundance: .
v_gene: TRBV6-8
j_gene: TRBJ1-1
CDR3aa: CASSSRRGSTEAFF
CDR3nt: TGTGCCAGCAGCTCCCGACGGGGGAGCACTGAAGCTTTCTTT

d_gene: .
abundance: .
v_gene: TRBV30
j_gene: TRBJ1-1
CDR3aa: CAWSPSYTEAFF
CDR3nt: TGTGCCTGGAGTCCTAGTTACACTGAAGCTTTCTTT

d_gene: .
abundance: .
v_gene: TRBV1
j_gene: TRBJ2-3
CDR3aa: CASSQYLRGTERDGTDTQYF
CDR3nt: TGCGCCAGCAGCCAATACCTCCGGGGGACAGAGAGGGACGGCACAGATACGCAGTATTTT

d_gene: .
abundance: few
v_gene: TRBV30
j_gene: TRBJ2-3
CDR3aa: CAWSPLRGGPLDTQYF
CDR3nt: TGTGCCTGGAGTCCCCTAAGGGGGGGTCCTCTGGATACGCAGTATTTT

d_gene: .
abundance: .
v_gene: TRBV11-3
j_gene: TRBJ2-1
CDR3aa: CASSLVQTRLNEQFF
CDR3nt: TGTGCCAGCAGCTTAGTTCAGACTAGGCTCAATGAACAGTTCTTC

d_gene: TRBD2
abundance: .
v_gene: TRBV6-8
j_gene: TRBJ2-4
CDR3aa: CASRDRLAGDLAKNIQYF
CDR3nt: TGTGCCAGCAGGGACAGGCTAGCGGGGGATCTAGCCAAAAACATTCAGTACTTC

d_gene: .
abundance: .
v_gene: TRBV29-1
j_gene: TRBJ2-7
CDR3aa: CSVAREPYEQYF
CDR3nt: TGCAGCGTTGCAAGGGAACCCTACGAGCAGTACTTC